This T cell receptor beta chain emerged from a study of beta chain features in type 1 diabetes. Study details: Similarity in age, gender and cell yields was seen between patients and healthy donors. Points from the study as a whole: In every one of the four CD4+ subsets, TCRB CDR3s were moderately but significantly shorter in Type 1 diabetes patients. A potential PCR bias toward shorter templates would be equal in patient and control samples.

The CDR3 has 15 residues. Germline values: CDR1 SGHTA, CDR2 FQGNSA. The V and J ends lost 4 bases and 2 bases respectively, with 14 bases between them. Reverse transcription of all isolated RNA meant that expressed TCRB transcripts were sequenced. Method: immunoSEQ multiplex PCR; TCRdb's copy keeps in-frame clones and lacks some. The sample has about 250,000 clones; roughly 15% are singletons. This clone was detected a few times. The antigen remains undetermined. The sequenced material came from naive CD4+ T cells from blood. The rearrangement links TRBV7-2 to TRBJ1-2; weak D call: TRBD1 (5 bases). The clonotype was recovered from a woman in her forties in good health. The chain's CDR3 is CASSSYGAVNYGYTF. Here the CDR3 DNA reads TGTGCCAGCAGCTCCTATGGGGCGGTAAACTATGGCTACACCTTC.